This TCR beta chain was found in a study of control samples from healthy donors and cancer patients. This table comes from immunoSEQ multiplex PCR, and its TCRdb copy is limited to in-frame clones, with some not included. The sample carries about 140,000 clones, just under 95% recorded once. The V gene end was trimmed by 4 bases and the J gene end by 0 bases; junction bases not matched to a gene: 15. The germline CDR1 and CDR2 sequences are MNHNS and SASEGT. The CDR3 is made up of 19 amino acids. What was sequenced was blood. The receptor was derived from a man in his thirties or forties in good health. The chain has TRBV6-1 and TRBJ2-1; 7 bases are shared with TRBD2. The CDR3 bases are TGTGCCAGCAGTGGACGTCTCGTTGGGGGGGATCGCTCCTACAATGAGCAGTTCTTC. This gives the protein CASSGRLVGGDRSYNEQFF.